The source of this T cell receptor (beta chain) is a study of high-grade serous ovarian cancer treatment subgroups. Study observations and caveats: The analyses considered CDR3 and ignored CDR1 and CDR2.

The germline V gene encodes CDR1 SGHAT and CDR2 FQNNGV. There are 19 residues in the CDR3. The V gene lost 5 bases and the J gene lost 5 bases, with 27 bases spanning the gap. The tumor samples were collected prior to definitive surgery or chemotherapy. Sequencing was performed with immunoSEQ multiplex PCR; in TCRdb, only in-frame clones are kept and a portion is missing. The table records approximately 7,800 clones, approximately 62% of them present only once. About this clone itself: Its antigen is not identified.

This chain links TRBV11-2 with TRBJ2-2; D perhaps matches TRBD1 (6 bases). This sequence was found in a human donor with high-grade serous ovarian cancer. The sample consisted of tumor tissue. In DNA, the CDR3 is TGTGCCAGCAGCCAAAGGCCGAGGGGCGTCGCCACAGGGACCGGGGAGCTGTTTTTT. Its translation: CASSQRPRGVATGTGELFF.